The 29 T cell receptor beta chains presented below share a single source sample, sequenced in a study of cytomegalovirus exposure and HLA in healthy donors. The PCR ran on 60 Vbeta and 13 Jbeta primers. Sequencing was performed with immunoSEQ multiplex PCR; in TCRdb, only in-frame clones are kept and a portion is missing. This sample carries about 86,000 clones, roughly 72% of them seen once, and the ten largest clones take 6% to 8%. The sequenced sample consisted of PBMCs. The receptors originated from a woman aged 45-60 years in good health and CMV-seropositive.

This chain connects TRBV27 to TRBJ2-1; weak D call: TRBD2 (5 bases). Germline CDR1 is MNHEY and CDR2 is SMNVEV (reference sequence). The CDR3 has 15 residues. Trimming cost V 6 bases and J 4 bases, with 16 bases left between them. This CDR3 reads CASRAPWRAYNEQFF. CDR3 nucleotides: TGTGCCAGCAGAGCCCCGTGGCGGGCGTACAATGAGCAGTTCTTC.

This CDR3 reads CAESGSSFNEQFF. The CDR3 DNA sequence: TGTGCCGAAAGCGGGAGTTCGTTCAATGAGCAGTTCTTC. The J gene is TRBJ2-1, the V gene TRBV28, with 8 bases matching TRBD2. J gave up 6 bases and V 11 bases, and 9 bases lay outside the gene matches. The CDR3 sequence is 13 residues long. Per the germline V gene, CDR1 is MDHEN and CDR2 is SYDVKM. The whole variable domain, filled in from reference TRBV28 and TRBJ2-1, reads DVKVTQSSRYLVKRTGEKVFLECVQDMDHENMFWYRQDPGLGLRLIYFSYDVKMKEKGDIPEGYSVSREKKERFSLILESASTNQTSMYLCAESGSSFNEQFFGPGTRLTVL.

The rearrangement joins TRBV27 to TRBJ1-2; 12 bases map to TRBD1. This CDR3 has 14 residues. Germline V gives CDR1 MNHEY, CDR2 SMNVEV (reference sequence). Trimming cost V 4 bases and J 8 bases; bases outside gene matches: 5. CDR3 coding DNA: TGTGCCAGCAGTTCGGGACAGGGGGCGCGAGGCTACACCTTC. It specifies CASSSGQGARGYTF.

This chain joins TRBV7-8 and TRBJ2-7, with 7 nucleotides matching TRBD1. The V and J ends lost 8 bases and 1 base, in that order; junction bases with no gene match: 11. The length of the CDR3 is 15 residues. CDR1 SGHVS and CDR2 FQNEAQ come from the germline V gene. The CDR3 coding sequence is TGTGCCAGCTCTCCGACAGGGTCCCGTTCCTACGAGCAGTACTTC. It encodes CASSPTGSRSYEQYF.

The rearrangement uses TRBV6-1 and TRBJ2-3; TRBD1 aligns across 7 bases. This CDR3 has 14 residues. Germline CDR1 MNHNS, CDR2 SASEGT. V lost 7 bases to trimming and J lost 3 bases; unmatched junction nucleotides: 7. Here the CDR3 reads CASITHRGTDTQYF. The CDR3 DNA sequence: TGTGCCAGCATAACCCACAGGGGTACAGATACGCAGTATTTT.

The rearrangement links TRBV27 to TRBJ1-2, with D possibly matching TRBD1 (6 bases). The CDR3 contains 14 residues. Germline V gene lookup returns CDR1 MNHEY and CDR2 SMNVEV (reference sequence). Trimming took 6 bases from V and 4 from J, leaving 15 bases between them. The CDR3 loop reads CASRPDRLGYGYTF. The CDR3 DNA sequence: TGTGCCAGCAGGCCCGACAGGTTAGGCTATGGCTACACCTTC.

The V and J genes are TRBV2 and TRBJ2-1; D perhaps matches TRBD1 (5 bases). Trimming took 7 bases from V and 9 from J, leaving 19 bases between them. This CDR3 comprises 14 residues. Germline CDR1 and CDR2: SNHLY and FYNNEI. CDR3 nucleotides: TGTGCCAGCACGGTCGACGGCAGGGAAGGTGAGCAGTTCTTC. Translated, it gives CASTVDGREGEQFF.

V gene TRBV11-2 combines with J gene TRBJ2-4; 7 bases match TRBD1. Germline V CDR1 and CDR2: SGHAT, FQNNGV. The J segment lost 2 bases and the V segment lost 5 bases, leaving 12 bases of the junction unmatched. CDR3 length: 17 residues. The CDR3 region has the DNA TGTGCCAGCAGCCCGTTCGCACAGGGGTGGACCAAAAACATTCAGTACTTC. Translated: CASSPFAQGWTKNIQYF.

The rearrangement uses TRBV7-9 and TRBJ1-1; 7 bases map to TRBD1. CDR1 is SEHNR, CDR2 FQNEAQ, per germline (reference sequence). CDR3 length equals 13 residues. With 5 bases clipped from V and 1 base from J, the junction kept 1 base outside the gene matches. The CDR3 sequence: CASSRGPNTEAFF. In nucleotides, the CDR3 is TGTGCCAGCAGCAGGGGGCCGAACACTGAAGCTTTCTTT.

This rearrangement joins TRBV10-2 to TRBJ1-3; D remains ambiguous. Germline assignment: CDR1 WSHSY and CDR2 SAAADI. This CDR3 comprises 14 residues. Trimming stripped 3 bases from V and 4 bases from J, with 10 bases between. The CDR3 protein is CASSDPGAGNTIYF. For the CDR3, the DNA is TGCGCCAGCAGTGACCCGGGAGCAGGAAACACCATATATTTT.

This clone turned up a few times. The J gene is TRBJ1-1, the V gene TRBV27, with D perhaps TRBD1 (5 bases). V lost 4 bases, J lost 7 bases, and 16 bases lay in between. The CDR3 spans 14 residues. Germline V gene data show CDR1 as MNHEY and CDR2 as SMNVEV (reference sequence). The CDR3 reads CASSSLQGSGEAFF. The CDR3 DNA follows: TGTGCCAGCAGTTCTCTCCAGGGTAGTGGTGAAGCTTTCTTT.

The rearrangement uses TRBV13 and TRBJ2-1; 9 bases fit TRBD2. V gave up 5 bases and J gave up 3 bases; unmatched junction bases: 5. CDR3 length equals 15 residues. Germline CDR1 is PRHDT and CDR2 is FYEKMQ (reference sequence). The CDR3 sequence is CASSPGLALYNEQFF. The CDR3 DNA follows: TGTGCCAGCAGCCCAGGACTAGCGCTCTACAATGAGCAGTTCTTC.

This chain's CDR3 is CASSLAPTGYENIQYF. CDR3 bases: TGTGCCAGCAGCTTAGCTCCGACAGGGTACGAAAACATTCAGTACTTC. The rearrangement links TRBV11-1 to TRBJ2-4; the match to TRBD1 covers 7 bases. V shed 0 bases, J shed 5 bases, and the junction held 7 bases outside the gene matches. Germline V gene data show CDR1 as SGHAT and CDR2 as FQDESV (reference sequence). The CDR3 is made up of 16 amino acids.

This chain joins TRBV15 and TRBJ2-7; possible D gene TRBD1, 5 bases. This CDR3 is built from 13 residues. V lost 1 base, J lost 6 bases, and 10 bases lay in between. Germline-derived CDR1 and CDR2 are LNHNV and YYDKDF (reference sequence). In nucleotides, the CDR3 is TGTGCCACCAGCAGAGGGGGCTATAGCGAGCAGTACTTC. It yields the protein CATSRGGYSEQYF. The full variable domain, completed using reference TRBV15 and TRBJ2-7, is DAMVIQNPRYQVTQFGKPVTLSCSQTLNHNVMYWYQQKSSQAPKLLFHYYDKDFNNEADTPDNFQSRRPNTSFCFLDIRSPGLGDTAMYLCATSRGGYSEQYFGPGTRLTVT.

CDR3 loop: CASSSGQSSYEQYF. In DNA, the CDR3 is TGTGCCAGCAGTTCGGGACAGAGCTCCTACGAGCAGTACTTC. This rearrangement joins TRBV28 to TRBJ2-7; 7 bases line up with TRBD1. The CDR3 is 14 amino acids. V shed 4 bases, J shed 0 bases, and the junction held 3 bases outside the gene matches. CDR1 is MDHEN and CDR2 is SYDVKM in the germline V gene.

CDR3 bases: TGTGCCAGCAGTGTACAACAGGGATCACTGGGAACTAATGAAAAACTGTTTTTT. Translated, it gives CASSVQQGSLGTNEKLFF. The chain has TRBV25-1 and TRBJ1-4; D is perhaps TRBD1 (6 bases). V was cut by 4 bases and J by 1 base, with 19 bases left in between. The CDR3 totals 18 residues. Per the germline V gene, CDR1 is MGHDK and CDR2 is SYGVNS.

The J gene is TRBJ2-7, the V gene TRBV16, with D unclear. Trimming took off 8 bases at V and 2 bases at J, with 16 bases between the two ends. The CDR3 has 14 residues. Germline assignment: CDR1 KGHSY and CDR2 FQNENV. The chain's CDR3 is CASASRRPAYEQYF. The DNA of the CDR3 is TGTGCCAGCGCCTCACGGCGGCCCGCCTACGAGCAGTACTTC.

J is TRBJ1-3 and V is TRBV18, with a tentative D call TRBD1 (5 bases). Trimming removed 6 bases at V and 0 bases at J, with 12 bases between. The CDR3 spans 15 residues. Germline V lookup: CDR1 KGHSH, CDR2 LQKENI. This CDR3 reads CASSRDSLSGNTIYF. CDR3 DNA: TGTGCCAGCTCCCGAGACAGCCTCTCTGGAAACACCATATATTTT.

Here the CDR3 reads CASSESEGGLLETQYF. DNA of the CDR3: TGTGCCAGCAGTGAATCGGAGGGAGGGCTACTGGAGACCCAGTACTTC. V and J are TRBV25-1 and TRBJ2-5; 7 bases are a match to TRBD2. Germline CDR1 and CDR2: MGHDK and SYGVNS. Unmatched junction bases numbered 10, after V lost 1 base and J lost 5 bases. The CDR3 covers 16 residues.

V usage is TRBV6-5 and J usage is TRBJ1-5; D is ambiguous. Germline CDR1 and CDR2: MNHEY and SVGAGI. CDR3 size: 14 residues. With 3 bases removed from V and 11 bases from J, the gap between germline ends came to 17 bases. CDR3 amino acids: CASSYTGRLGAQHF. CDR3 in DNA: TGTGCCAGCAGTTATACGGGCCGGTTGGGAGCCCAGCATTTT.

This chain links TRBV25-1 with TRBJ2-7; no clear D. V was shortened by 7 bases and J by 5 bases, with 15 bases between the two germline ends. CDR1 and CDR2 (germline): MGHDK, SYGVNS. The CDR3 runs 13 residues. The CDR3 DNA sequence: TGTGCCAGCACCGCCGTGATGGCCCACGAGCAGTACTTC. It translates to CASTAVMAHEQYF.

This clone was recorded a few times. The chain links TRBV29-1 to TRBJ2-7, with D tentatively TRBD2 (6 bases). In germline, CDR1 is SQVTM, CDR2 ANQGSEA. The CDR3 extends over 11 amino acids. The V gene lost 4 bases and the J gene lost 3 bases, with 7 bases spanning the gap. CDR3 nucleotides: TGCAGCGTTGGGGGAGGCTACGAGCAGTACTTC. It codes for CSVGGGYEQYF.

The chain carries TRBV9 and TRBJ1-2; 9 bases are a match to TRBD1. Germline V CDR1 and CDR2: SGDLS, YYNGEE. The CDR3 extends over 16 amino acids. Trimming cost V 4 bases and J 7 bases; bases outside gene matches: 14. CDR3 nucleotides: TGTGCCAGCAGCCGCGAAACGAGGACAGGGGCCCTTGGCTACACCTTC. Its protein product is CASSRETRTGALGYTF.

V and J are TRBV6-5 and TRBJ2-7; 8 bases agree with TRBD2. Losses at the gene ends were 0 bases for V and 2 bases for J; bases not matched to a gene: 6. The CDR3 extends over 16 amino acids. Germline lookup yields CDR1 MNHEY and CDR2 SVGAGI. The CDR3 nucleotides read TGTGCCAGCAGTTACTCGGGGTACGGGAGGGCCTACGAGCAGTACTTC. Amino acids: CASSYSGYGRAYEQYF.

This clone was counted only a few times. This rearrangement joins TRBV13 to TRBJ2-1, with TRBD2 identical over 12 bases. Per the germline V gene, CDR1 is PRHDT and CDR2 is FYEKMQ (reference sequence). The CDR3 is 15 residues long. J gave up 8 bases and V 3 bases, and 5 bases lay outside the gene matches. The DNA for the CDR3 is TGTGCCAGCAGCTTCCGACTAGCGGGAGTGGATGAGCAGTTCTTC. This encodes CASSFRLAGVDEQFF.

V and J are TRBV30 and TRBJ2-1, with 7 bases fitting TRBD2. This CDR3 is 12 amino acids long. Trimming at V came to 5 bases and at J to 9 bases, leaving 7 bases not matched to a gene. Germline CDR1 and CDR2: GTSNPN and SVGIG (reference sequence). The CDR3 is CAWAGREGEQFF. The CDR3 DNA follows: TGTGCCTGGGCGGGGAGGGAGGGTGAGCAGTTCTTC.

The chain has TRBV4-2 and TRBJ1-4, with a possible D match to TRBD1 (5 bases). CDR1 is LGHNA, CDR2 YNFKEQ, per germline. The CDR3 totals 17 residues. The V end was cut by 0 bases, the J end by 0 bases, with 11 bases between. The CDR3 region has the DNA TGTGCCAGCAGCCAAGACAGGGTTAGAACAACTAATGAAAAACTGTTTTTT. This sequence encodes CASSQDRVRTTNEKLFF.

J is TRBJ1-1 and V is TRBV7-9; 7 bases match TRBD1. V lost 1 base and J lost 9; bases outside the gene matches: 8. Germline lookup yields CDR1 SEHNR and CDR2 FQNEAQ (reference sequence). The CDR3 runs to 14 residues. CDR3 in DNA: TGTGCCAGCAGCTTAGTTGGGACAGTTAAACAAGCTTTCTTT. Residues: CASSLVGTVKQAFF. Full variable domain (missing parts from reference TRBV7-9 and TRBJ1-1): DTGVSQNPRHKITKRGQNVTFRCDPISEHNRLYWYRQTLGQGPEFLTYFQNEAQLEKSRLLSDRFSAERPKGSFSTLEIQRTEQGDSAMYLCASSLVGTVKQAFFGQGTRLTVV.

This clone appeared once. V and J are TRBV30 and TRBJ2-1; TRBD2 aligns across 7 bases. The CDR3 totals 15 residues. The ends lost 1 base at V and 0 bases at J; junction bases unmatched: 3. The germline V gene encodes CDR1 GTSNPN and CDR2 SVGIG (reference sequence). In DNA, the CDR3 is TGTGCCTGGAGTGAGGGAGGGAGCTCCTACAATGAGCAGTTCTTC. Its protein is CAWSEGGSSYNEQFF.